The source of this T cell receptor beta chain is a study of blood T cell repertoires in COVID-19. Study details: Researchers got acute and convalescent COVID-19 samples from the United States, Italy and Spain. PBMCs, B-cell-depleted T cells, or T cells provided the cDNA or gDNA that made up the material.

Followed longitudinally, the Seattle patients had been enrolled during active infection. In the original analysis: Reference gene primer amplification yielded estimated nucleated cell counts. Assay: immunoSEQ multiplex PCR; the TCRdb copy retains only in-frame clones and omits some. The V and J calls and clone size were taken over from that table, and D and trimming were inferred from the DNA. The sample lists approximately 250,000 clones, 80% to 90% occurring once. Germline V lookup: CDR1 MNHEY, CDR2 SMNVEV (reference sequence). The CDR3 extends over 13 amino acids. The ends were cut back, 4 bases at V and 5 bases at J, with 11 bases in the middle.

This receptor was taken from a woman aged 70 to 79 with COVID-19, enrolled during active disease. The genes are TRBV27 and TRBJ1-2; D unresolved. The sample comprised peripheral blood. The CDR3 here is CASSSYVPYGYTF. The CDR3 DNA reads TGTGCCAGCAGTTCCTACGTGCCTTATGGCTACACCTTC.